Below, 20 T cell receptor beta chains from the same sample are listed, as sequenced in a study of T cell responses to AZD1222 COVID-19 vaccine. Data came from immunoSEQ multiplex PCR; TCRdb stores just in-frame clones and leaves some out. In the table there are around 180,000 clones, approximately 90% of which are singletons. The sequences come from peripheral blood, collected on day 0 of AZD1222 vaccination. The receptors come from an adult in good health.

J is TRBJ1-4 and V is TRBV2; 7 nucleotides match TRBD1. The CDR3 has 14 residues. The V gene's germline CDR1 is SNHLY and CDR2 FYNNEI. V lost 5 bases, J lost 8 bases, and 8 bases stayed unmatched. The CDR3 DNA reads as TGTGCCAGCAGTCCCGACAGGGTTAGGGAAAAACTGTTTTTT. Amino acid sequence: CASSPDRVREKLFF.

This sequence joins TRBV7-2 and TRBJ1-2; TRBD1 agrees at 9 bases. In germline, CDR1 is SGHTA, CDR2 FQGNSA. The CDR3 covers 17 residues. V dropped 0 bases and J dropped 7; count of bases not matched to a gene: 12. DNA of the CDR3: TGTGCCAGCAGCTTAGCGAACAGGGGGCGCAACGGGCCTGGCTACACCTTC. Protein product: CASSLANRGRNGPGYTF.

CDR3 residues: CASRKGQNEQYF. CDR3 DNA: TGTGCCAGCAGAAAGGGACAGAACGAGCAGTACTTC. The chain couples TRBV6-5 to TRBJ2-7; the match to TRBD1 covers 7 bases. CDR1 is MNHEY and CDR2 is SVGAGI in the germline V gene. With V trimmed by 6 bases and J by 5 bases, 4 bases remained unmatched. The length of the CDR3 is 12 residues.

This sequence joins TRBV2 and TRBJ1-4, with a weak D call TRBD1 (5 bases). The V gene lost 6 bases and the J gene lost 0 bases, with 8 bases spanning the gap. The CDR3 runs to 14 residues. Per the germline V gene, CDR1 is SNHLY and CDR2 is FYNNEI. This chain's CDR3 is CASRDRATNEKLFF. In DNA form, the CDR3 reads TGTGCCAGCAGAGACAGAGCAACTAATGAAAAACTGTTTTTT.

CDR3 residues: CASSQGVHSEDNEQFF. CDR3 DNA sequence: TGCGCCAGCAGCCAAGGGGTCCATAGCGAAGACAATGAGCAGTTCTTC. V gene TRBV4-3 combines with J gene TRBJ2-1; TRBD2 is a possible D gene (5 bases). V lost 1 base and J 5 bases, leaving 15 bases between the germline ends. The CDR3 is 16 amino acids. The V gene's germline CDR1 is LGHNA and CDR2 YSLEER.

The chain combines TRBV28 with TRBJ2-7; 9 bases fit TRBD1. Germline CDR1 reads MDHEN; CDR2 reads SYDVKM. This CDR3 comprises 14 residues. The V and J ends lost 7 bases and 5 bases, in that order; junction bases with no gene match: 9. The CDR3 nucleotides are TGTGCCAGCACCTTGGGACAGGGAGAGGACGAGCAGTACTTC. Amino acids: CASTLGQGEDEQYF.

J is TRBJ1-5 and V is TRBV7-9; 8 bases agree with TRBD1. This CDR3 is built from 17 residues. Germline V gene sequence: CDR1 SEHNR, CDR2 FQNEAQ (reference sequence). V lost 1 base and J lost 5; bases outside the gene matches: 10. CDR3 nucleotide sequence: TGTGCCAGCAGCTTAGGGGGGGACAGGTCGAAACATCAGCCCCAGCATTTT. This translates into CASSLGGDRSKHQPQHF.

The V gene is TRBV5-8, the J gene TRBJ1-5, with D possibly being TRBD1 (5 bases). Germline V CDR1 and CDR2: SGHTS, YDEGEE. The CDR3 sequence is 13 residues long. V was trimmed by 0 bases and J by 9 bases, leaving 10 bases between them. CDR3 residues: CASSLDGARPQHF. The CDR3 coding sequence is TGTGCCAGCAGCTTGGACGGGGCACGGCCCCAGCATTTT. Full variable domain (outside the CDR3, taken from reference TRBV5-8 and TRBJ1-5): EAGVTQSPTHLIKTRGQQATLRCSPISGHTSVYWYQQALGLGLQFLLWYDEGEERNRGNFPPRFSGRQFPNYSSELNVNALELEDSALYLCASSLDGARPQHFGDGTRLSIL.

CDR3 coding DNA: TGTGCCAGCAGCCAAGAAGGACAGGATTCGTCTTCTGGAAACACCATATATTTT. It yields the protein CASSQEGQDSSSGNTIYF. The genes are TRBV4-2 and TRBJ1-3, with 7 positions matching TRBD1. Per the germline V gene, CDR1 is LGHNA and CDR2 is YNFKEQ. This CDR3 region has 18 residues. The trim removed 0 bases at V and 1 base at J, leaving 9 bases unmatched.

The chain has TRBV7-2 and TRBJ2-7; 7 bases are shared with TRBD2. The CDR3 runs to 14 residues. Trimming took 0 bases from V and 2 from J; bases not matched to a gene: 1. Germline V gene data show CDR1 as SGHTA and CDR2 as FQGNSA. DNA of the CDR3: TGTGCCAGCAGCTTAGCGGGGGGGACCTACGAGCAGTACTTC. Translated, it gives CASSLAGGTYEQYF.

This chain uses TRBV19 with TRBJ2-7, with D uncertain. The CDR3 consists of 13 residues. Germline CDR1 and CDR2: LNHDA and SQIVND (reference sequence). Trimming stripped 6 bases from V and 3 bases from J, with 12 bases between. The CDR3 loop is CASSPHRSYEQYF. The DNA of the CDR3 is TGTGCCAGTAGCCCCCACCGTAGCTACGAGCAGTACTTC.

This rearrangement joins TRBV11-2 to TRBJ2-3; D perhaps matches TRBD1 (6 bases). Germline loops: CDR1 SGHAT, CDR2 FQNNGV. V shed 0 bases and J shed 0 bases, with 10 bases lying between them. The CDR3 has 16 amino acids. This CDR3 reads CASSLDGGFSTDTQYF. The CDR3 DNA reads TGTGCCAGCAGCTTAGATGGGGGCTTTAGCACAGATACGCAGTATTTT. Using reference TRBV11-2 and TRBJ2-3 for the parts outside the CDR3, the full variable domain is EAGVAQSPRYKIIEKRQSVAFWCNPISGHATLYWYQQILGQGPKLLIQFQNNGVVDDSQLPKDRFSAERLKGVDSTLKIQPAKLEDSAVYLCASSLDGGFSTDTQYFGPGTRLTVL.

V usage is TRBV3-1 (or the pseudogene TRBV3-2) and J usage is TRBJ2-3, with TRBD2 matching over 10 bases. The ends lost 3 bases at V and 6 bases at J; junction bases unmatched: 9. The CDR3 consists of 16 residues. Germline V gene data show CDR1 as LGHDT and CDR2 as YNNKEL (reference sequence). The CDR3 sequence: CASSQSGGEVTDTQYF. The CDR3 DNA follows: TGTGCCAGCAGCCAGAGCGGGGGGGAGGTTACGGATACGCAGTATTTT.

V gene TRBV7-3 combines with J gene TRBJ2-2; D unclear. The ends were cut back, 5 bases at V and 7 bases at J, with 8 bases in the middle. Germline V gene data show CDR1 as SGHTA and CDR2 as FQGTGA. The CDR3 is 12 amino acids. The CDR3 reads CASSPMNGELFF. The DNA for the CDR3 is TGTGCCAGCAGCCCCATGAACGGGGAGCTGTTTTTT.

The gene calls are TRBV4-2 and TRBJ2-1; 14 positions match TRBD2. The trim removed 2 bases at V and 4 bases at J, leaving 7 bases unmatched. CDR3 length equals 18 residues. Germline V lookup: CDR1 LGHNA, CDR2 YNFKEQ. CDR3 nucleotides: TGTGCCAGCAGCCAACCCGGGACTAGCGGGGGAACATACAATGAGCAGTTCTTC. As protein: CASSQPGTSGGTYNEQFF.

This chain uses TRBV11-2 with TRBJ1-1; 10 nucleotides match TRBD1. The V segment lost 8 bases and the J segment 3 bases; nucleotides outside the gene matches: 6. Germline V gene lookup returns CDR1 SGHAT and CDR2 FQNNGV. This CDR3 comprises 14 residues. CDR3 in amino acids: CASDATGGHTEAFF. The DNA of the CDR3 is TGTGCCAGCGACGCGACAGGGGGCCACACTGAAGCTTTCTTT.

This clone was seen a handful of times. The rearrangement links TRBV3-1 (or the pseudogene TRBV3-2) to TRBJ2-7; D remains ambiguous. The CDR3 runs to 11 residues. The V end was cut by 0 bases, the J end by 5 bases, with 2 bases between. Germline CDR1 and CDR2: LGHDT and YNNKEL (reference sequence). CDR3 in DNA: TGTGCCAGCAGCCAAGAGCACGAGCAGTACTTC. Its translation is CASSQEHEQYF.

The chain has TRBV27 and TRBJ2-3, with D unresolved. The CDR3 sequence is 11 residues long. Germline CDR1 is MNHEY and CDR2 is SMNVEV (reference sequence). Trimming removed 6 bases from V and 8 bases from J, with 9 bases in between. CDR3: CASRVLGTQYF. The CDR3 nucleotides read TGTGCCAGCAGGGTTCTCGGTACGCAGTATTTT.

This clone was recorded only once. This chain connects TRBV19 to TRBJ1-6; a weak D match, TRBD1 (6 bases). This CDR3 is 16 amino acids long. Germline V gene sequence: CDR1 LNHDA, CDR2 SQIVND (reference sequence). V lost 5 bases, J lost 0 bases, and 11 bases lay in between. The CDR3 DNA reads TGTGCCAGTAGTGCCGGACAGAGCTCCTATAATTCACCCCTCCACTTT. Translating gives CASSAGQSSYNSPLHF.

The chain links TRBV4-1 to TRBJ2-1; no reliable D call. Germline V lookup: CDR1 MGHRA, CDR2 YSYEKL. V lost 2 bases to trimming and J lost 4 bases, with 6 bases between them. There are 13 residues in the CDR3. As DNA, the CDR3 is TGCGCCAGCAGCCAAAACATGTACAATGAGCAGTTCTTC. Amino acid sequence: CASSQNMYNEQFF.